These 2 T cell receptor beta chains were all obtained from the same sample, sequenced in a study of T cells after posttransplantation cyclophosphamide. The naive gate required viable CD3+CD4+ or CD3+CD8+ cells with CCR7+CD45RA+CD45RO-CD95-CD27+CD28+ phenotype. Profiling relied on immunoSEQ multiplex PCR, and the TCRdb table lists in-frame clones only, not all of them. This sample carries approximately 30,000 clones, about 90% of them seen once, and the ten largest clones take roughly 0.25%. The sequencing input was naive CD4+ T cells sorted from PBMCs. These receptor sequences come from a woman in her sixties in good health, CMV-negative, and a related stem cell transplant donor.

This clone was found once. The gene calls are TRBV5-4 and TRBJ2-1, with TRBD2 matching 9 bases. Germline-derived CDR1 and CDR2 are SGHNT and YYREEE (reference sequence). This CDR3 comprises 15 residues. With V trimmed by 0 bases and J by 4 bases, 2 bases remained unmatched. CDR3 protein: CASSLDLAGYNEQFF. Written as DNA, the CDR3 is TGTGCCAGCAGCTTGGATCTAGCGGGGTACAATGAGCAGTTCTTC.

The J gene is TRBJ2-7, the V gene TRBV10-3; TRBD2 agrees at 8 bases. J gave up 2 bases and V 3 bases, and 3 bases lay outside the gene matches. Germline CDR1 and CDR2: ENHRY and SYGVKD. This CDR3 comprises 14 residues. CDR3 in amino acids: CAISESGGTYEQYF. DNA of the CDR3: TGTGCCATCAGTGAAAGCGGGGGAACCTACGAGCAGTACTTC.